This T cell receptor beta chain is drawn from a study of blood T cell repertoires in COVID-19. Study information: Material from acute and convalescent COVID-19 was sourced from the United States, Italy and Spain.

In the source study's methods: Estimates of nucleated cell counts were drawn from the amplification of reference gene primers. This table comes from immunoSEQ multiplex PCR, and its TCRdb copy is limited to in-frame clones, with some not included. That table is the source of V, J and clone size, and D and trimming were worked out from the DNA. Among about 210,000 clones listed, approximately 82% were seen once. CDR1 and CDR2 (germline): LGHNA, YSLEER. There are 17 residues in the CDR3. V lost 1 base and J lost 1; bases outside the gene matches: 6. In this sample, this clone turned up a few times. The rearrangement joins TRBV4-3 to TRBJ1-1, with TRBD1 matching over 10 bases. Sequenced input: peripheral blood. This clonotype originated in a man aged 50 or older with active or convalescent COVID-19. The CDR3 loop reads CASSQVLRQGANTEAFF. Written as DNA, the CDR3 is TGCGCCAGCAGCCAAGTTCTAAGACAGGGGGCGAACACTGAAGCTTTCTTT.